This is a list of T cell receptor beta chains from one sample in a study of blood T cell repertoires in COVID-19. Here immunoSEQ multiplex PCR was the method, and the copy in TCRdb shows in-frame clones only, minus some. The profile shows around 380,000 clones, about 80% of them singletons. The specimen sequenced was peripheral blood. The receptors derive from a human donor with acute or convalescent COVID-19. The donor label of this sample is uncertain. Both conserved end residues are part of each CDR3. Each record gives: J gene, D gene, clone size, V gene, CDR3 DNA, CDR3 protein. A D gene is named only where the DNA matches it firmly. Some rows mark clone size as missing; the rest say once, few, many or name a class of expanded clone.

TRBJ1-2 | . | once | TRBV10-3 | TGTGTGGCAGGGAACTATGGCTACACCTTC | CVAGNYGYTF
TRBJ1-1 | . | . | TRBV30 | TGTGCCTGGAGTGTAAAGAGGTCAGTACGGGGCACTGAAGCTTTCTTT | CAWSVKRSVRGTEAFF
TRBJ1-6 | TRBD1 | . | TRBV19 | TGTGCCAGTAGTATAGTGTGGGACAGGAGTTCACCCCTCCACTTT | CASSIVWDRSSPLHF
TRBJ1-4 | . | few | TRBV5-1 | TGCGCCAGCAGCTTGGGCAGGGGCACTCGTGAAAAACTGTTTTTT | CASSLGRGTREKLFF
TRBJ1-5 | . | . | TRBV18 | TGTGCCAGCTCACCACGGAGTAGCAATCAGCCCCAGCATTTT | CASSPRSSNQPQHF
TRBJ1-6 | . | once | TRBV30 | TGTGCCTGGGCCCGGGATTATAATTCACCCCTCCACTTT | CAWARDYNSPLHF
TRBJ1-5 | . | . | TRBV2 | TGTGCCAGCAGTGAAACTTTCTCGGGGTCCCAGCCCCAGCATTTT | CASSETFSGSQPQHF
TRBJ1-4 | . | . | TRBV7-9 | TGTGCCAGCAGCCCGAGCGGGCGGGGTGAAAAACTGTTTTTT | CASSPSGRGEKLFF
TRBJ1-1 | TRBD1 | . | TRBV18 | TGTGCCAGCTCACCACCTCAGGGGGGATACACTGAAGCTTTCTTT | CASSPPQGGYTEAFF
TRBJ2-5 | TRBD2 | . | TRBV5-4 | TGTGCCAGCAGGGCCGCGGGGGGGCAAGAGACCCAGTACTTC | CASRAAGGQETQYF
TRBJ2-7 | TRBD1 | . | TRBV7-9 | TGTGCCAGCACCAAATCCGGGACAGGGACCTACGAGCAGTACTTC | CASTKSGTGTYEQYF
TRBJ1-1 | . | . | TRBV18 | TGTGCCAGCCAGGGAAACACTGAAGCTTTCTTT | CASQGNTEAFF
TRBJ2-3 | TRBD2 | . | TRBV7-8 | TGTGCCAGCAGCTTTAGCGGGGGGGCGTCTACAGATACGCAGTATTTT | CASSFSGGASTDTQYF
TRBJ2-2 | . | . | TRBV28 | TGTGCCAGCAGACTAAGCAACACCGGGGAGCTGTTTTTT | CASRLSNTGELFF
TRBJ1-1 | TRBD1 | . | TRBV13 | TGTGCCAGCAGCCCCCGAACAGGGGGCCTTCTCACTGAAGCTTTCTTT | CASSPRTGGLLTEAFF
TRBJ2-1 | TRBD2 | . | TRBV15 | TGTGCCACCAGCAGAGATATACTAGCGGGAGGGAATGAGCAGTTCTTC | CATSRDILAGGNEQFF
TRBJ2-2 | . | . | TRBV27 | TGTGCCAGCAGTCCTGACAGGAACACCGGGGAGCTGTTTTTT | CASSPDRNTGELFF
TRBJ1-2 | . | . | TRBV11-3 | TGTGCCAGCAGCTTCGGAGGGAGGGGCTATGGCTACACCTTC | CASSFGGRGYGYTF
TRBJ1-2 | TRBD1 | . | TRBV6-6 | TGTGCCAGCAGGGGACAGGGTACCTATGGCTACACCTTC | CASRGQGTYGYTF
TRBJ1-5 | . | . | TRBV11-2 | TGTGCCAGCAGCTTAGACAGGGCGCAGCCCCAGCATTTT | CASSLDRAQPQHF
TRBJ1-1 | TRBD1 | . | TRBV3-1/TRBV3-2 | TGTGCCAGCAGCACCCGACAGGGATCGGTTGGGGCAGCTTTCTTT | CASSTRQGSVGAAFF
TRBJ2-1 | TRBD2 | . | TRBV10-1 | TGCGCCAGCAGTGAAGGGACTAGCGGAAACAATGAGCAGTTCTTC | CASSEGTSGNNEQFF
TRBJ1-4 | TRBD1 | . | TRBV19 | TGTGCCAGTAGCCTGGGACAGGGGGCGCCTAATGAAAAACTGTTTTTT | CASSLGQGAPNEKLFF
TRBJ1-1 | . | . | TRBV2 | TGTGCCAGTCACAGGGAAGAGAACACTGAAGCTTTCTTT | CASHREENTEAFF
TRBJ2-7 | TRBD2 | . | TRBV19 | TGTGCCAGTAGTCCGACTAGCGGGAGCGACGAGCAGTACTTC | CASSPTSGSDEQYF
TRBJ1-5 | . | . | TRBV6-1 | TGTGCCAGCAGTGAAGCCAAACAGACTAGCAATCAGCCCCAGCATTTT | CASSEAKQTSNQPQHF
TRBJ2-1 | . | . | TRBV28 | TGTGCCAGCAGCTCAACAGGGAGCTCCTACAATGAGCAGTTCTTC | CASSSTGSSYNEQFF
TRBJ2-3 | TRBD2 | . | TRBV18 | TGTGCCAGCTCACTTCGGGGACCCAGTAGCGGGAGTACCCCAGATACGCAGTATTTT | CASSLRGPSSGSTPDTQYF
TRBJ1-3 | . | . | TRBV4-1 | TGCGCCAGCAGCCGGGGGGGAGAGTTCTCTGGAAACACCATATATTTT | CASSRGGEFSGNTIYF
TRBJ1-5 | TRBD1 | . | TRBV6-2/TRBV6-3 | TGTGCCAGCAGCCGACCCGCCGGGACAGGGAAGCAGCCCCAGCATTTT | CASSRPAGTGKQPQHF